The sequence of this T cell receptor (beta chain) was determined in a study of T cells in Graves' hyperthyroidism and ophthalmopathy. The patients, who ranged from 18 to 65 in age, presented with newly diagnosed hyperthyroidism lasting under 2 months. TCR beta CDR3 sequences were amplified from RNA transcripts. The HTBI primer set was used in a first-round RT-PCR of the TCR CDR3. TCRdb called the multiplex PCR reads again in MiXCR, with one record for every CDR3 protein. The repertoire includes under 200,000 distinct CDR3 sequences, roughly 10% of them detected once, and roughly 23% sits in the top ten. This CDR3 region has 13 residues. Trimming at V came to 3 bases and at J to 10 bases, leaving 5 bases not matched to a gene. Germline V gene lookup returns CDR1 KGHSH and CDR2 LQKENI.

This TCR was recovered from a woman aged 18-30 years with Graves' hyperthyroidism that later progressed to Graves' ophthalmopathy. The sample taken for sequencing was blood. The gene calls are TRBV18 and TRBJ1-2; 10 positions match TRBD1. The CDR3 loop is CASSPGQGTIYTF. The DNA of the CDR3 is TGTGCCAGCTCACCGGGACAGGGGACGATCTACACCTTC. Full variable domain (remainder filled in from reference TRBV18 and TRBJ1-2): NAGVMQNPRHLVRRRGQEARLRCSPMKGHSHVYWYRQLPEEGLKFMVYLQKENIIDESGMPKERFSAEFPKEGPSILRIQQVVRGDSAAYFCASSPGQGTIYTFGSGTRLTVV.